This T cell receptor beta chain was found in a study of blood T cell repertoires in COVID-19 (TCRdb year 2020). Background on the whole study: The collaborator samples originated in the United States, Italy and Spain and spanned the acute and convalescent phases of COVID-19. Where available, HLA class I and class II types were taken from metadata supplied by the sample provider and were not determined by assay-based typing. The repertoires were released in a freely available public database meant as a resource for research on the immune response to SARS-CoV-2. Samples came from the ongoing ImmuneRACE study (first 160 participants) plus 1,254 subjects from 6 global collaborators. The prospective study material was composed of cDNA or gDNA derived from T cells, B-cell-depleted T cells, or PBMCs. Deeply sampled blood TCRbeta repertoires from subjects exposed to, actively infected with, or recovered from COVID-19 were included in the dataset. The sample metadata nearly always contained a de-identified subject ID, COVID-19 status, age in years and sex.

Clipping removes 5 bases from V and 6 bases from J, with 12 as the unmatched junction base count. From cysteine to phenylalanine, the CDR3 is 16 amino acids long. CDR3 DNA only is kept here, 48 bases in frame from base 1. CDR1 and CDR2, per the germline V gene, are SGHTA and FQGNSA. The paper's findings and limits, for the study overall: How much clinical and demographic metadata was included differed by source and by participant, and the metadata was provided uncurated.

Whole blood was collected in K2EDTA tubes by collaborating institutions according to the institutions' own protocols. For TCRbeta analysis, collaborators shipped samples as frozen whole blood, isolated PBMCs, or DNA extracted from either of those sample types. TCRbeta CDR3 regions were amplified from genomic DNA using the immunoSEQ Assay, a bias-controlled multiplex PCR. The source study handled its data this way. The number of nucleated cells in each sample was estimated from the amplification of reference gene primers within the assay. Sequence reads were collapsed and filtered to measure the absolute abundance of every unique TCRbeta CDR3 rearrangement. For each sample, productive Simpson clonality was calculated as the square root of Simpson's diversity index across productive rearrangements. TCRdb retrieved this table from immuneACCESS and kept in-frame rearrangements only. Not all clones are present; in checked studies, unresolved V genes account for under half, and no reason is known for the remainder. The V and J calls and the clone size are those of that table, but D and trimming were determined from the DNA. The sample table lists more than 300,000 clones, 83% of them with a count of one. The top ten constitute about 1.2% of the sample.

Turning to this clone: Its antigen has not been determined. Base qualities were left out, and no much larger clone turns up one base away.

This chain is built from TRBV7-2 and TRBJ2-5; the junction holds 10 bases that match TRBD2. The sequence was obtained from a woman aged 50 to 60 with acute or convalescent COVID-19. The sequenced sample consisted of peripheral blood. The DNA sequence is given as TGTGCCAGCAGCCCCCGGCTAGCGGGAGCTATCCAGACCCAGTACTTC. Its amino acids are CASSPRLAGAIQTQYF.